This T cell receptor (beta chain) was observed in a study of CD8+ T cells in alopecia areata. Study in general: A 6-month off-drug phase came after tofacitinib, which had lasted 6 to 18 months. Points from the study as a whole: Only a single nonresponder existed, so baseline CD8+ expansion links stay unclear. Clonality in the scalp and expanded CD8+ clones ranked among the top 100 were significantly decreased by tofacitinib.

Described treatment: oral pan-JAK inhibitor, 5-10 mg twice daily. In alopecia areata patients, both lesional scalp punch biopsies and peripheral blood were collected. V lost 0 bases and J 10 bases, leaving 5 bases between the germline ends. There are 11 residues in the CDR3. Germline values: CDR1 SGHNT, CDR2 YYREEE (reference sequence). Concerning this clone itself: As yet, its antigen is unknown.

Extraction of RNA preceded its reverse transcription into cDNA, which served as the sequencing template. Some clones are missing from TCRdb's copy, which holds only in-frame ones; the method was immunoSEQ multiplex PCR. The sample consists of around 140,000 clones, about 88% of them appearing once. The source was CD8+ T cells sorted from blood, collected at week 4, from a patient treated with tofacitinib. The gene calls are TRBV5-4 and TRBJ2-1, with D uncertain. The clonotype was recovered from a human donor with alopecia areata. The CDR3 sequence: CASSLGYEQFF. The CDR3 bases are TGTGCCAGCAGCTTGGGGTACGAGCAGTTCTTC.